This paragraph reports one T cell receptor beta chain. Its antigen remains unknown. This entry is derived from a study of OX40 agonist ivuxolimab in advanced cancers. As for the study in general: The study gave patients intravenous ivuxolimab at 0.01 to 10 mg/kg every 2 weeks. A history of anti-PD-1, anti-PD-L1 or anti-CTLA-4 therapy was acceptable, and roughly 40% had some.

The investigators sampled blood at baseline, at cycle 4 day 1, and at cycle 7 day 1. General observations from the study: At 0.1 to 3.0 mg/kg, CD4+ and CD8+ blood T cells expanded clonally by week 6.

The method was immunoSEQ multiplex PCR; TCRdb's version includes in-frame clones alone and lacks a portion of them. The sample contains 70,000 to 100,000 clones, roughly 84% of which appear only once. Sequences were derived from CD4+ or CD8+ T cells sorted from blood, sampled in a trial of the OX40 agonist ivuxolimab. The clonotype originates from an adult with an advanced solid tumor such as melanoma, head and neck, liver or kidney cancer.

CDR3 sequence reads: CASRAGPLNEQFF. The CDR3 region has the DNA TGTGCCAGCAGGGCGGGACCGCTCAATGAGCAGTTCTTC. This chain links TRBV6-5 with TRBJ2-1; D may be TRBD2 (6 bases). This CDR3 has 13 amino acids. Germline V lookup: CDR1 MNHEY, CDR2 SVGAGI. Trimming removed 6 bases from V and 6 bases from J, with 12 bases in between.